This T cell receptor beta chain was profiled in a study of blood T cell repertoires in COVID-19. Study-wide context: From T cells, B-cell-depleted T cells, or PBMCs came the material, which was cDNA or gDNA.

Authors' analysis steps: Nucleated cell counts were estimated from reference gene primer amplification. Sequencing was performed with immunoSEQ multiplex PCR; in TCRdb, only in-frame clones are kept and a portion is missing. The V and J calls and clone size come from that table; D and trimming were worked out from the DNA. The sample lists about 480,000 clones; approximately 88% were seen once. Seattle patients were enrolled during active infection and followed longitudinally. This receptor was taken from a woman in her fifties or sixties with COVID-19, enrolled during active disease. Material: peripheral blood.

CDR3 protein: CAIDRGSGELFF. The DNA of the CDR3 is TGCGCCATCGACAGGGGGTCAGGGGAGCTGTTTTTT. V and J are TRBV10-2 and TRBJ2-2, with 9 bases identical to TRBD1. The CDR3 loop spans 12 amino acids. Losses at the gene ends were 10 bases for V and 8 bases for J; bases not matched to a gene: 5. Germline V gene data show CDR1 as WSHSY and CDR2 as SAAADI.